Listed here are 14 T cell receptor beta chains from one sample, sequenced in a study of control samples from healthy donors and cancer patients. Sequencing was performed with immunoSEQ multiplex PCR; in TCRdb, only in-frame clones are kept and a portion is missing. The sample shows 95,000 to 100,000 clones, around 88% of them seen only once. Material for sequencing was blood. All receptors derive from a man under 40 in good health.

The rearrangement uses TRBV6-4 and TRBJ2-3; 9 nucleotides align to TRBD2. CDR1 is MRHNA, CDR2 SNTAGT, per germline. The CDR3 sequence is 18 residues long. The V gene end was trimmed by 0 bases and the J gene end by 1 base; junction bases not matched to a gene: 8. The CDR3 is CASSDSFGLAGRTDTQYF. The CDR3 region has the DNA TGTGCCAGCAGTGACTCGTTTGGGCTAGCGGGACGCACAGATACGCAGTATTTT.

CDR3 coding DNA: TGCGCCAGCAGCCGGACAGGGGACAATCAGCCCCAGCATTTT. Residues: CASSRTGDNQPQHF. This rearrangement joins TRBV5-1 to TRBJ1-5; 9 bases fit TRBD1. The CDR3 loop spans 14 amino acids. V was clipped by 4 bases and J by 3 bases; unmatched bases: 2. CDR1 is SGHRS, CDR2 YFSETQ, per germline.

The chain uses TRBV7-9 and TRBJ2-1; 7 nucleotides line up with TRBD2. Trimming removed 5 bases from V and 4 bases from J; junction bases left unmatched: 11. The CDR3 consists of 16 residues. Germline V lookup: CDR1 SEHNR, CDR2 FQNEAQ (reference sequence). The CDR3, as DNA: TGTGCCAGCAGCCACAACGGGAGGACTCCGTACAATGAGCAGTTCTTC. This translates into CASSHNGRTPYNEQFF.

The chain combines TRBV11-3 with TRBJ2-3; D remains unclear. Trimming left V 2 bases short and J 7 bases short, with 7 bases between. The CDR3 has 12 residues. CDR1 is SGHNT and CDR2 is YENEEA in the germline V gene. The CDR3 spells CASSLYLNTQYF. In nucleotides, the CDR3 is TGTGCCAGCAGCTTATACTTGAATACGCAGTATTTT. Based on the CDR3 plus reference TRBV11-3 and TRBJ2-3, the full variable domain is EAGVVQSPRYKIIEKKQPVAFWCNPISGHNTLYWYLQNLGQGPELLIRYENEEAVDDSQLPKDRFSAERLKGVDSTLKIQPAELGDSAVYLCASSLYLNTQYFGPGTRLTVL.

This clone has just one count. The V gene is TRBV24-1, the J gene TRBJ2-3, with 13 bases fitting TRBD2. The junction had 5 bases not matched to a gene; V was cut back by 1 base and J by 2 bases. Germline assignment: CDR1 KGHDR and CDR2 SFDVKD. The CDR3 length is 18 residues. The CDR3 sequence: CATSDFGLAGASTDTQYF. The CDR3 DNA follows: TGTGCCACCAGTGATTTCGGACTAGCGGGGGCCTCCACAGATACGCAGTATTTT.

The J gene is TRBJ2-6, the V gene TRBV7-8; no clear D. Trimming shortened V by 5 bases and J by 4 bases, and 18 bases separated the two germline ends. CDR1 is SGHVS, CDR2 FQNEAQ, per germline. The length of the CDR3 is 17 residues. The DNA for the CDR3 is TGTGCCAGCAGCCCGCCTCCAGGCACCTCCGGGGCCAACGTCCTGACTTTC. This encodes CASSPPPGTSGANVLTF.

The chain is built from TRBV6-5 and TRBJ2-2; possible D gene TRBD1, 6 bases. This CDR3 is 16 amino acids long. From germline, CDR1 is MNHEY and CDR2 SVGAGI. The germline V and J ends were trimmed by 4 bases and 1 base, with 13 bases remaining between them. The CDR3 bases are TGTGCCAGCAGTTCCGACAGGAGGAAGAACACCGGGGAGCTGTTTTTT. Translated, it gives CASSSDRRKNTGELFF.

This rearrangement joins TRBV11-2 to TRBJ1-3; no reliable D call. V was pared by 0 bases and J by 2 bases, with 5 bases between. From germline, CDR1 is SGHAT and CDR2 FQNNGV. This CDR3 is 14 amino acids long. CDR3 region: CASSLEVAGNTIYF. CDR3 DNA: TGTGCCAGCAGCTTAGAGGTTGCTGGAAACACCATATATTTT.

The V gene is TRBV19, the J gene TRBJ2-1; 10 bases align to TRBD2. V dropped 10 bases and J dropped 9; count of bases not matched to a gene: 12. CDR3 length: 14 amino acids. Germline loops: CDR1 LNHDA, CDR2 SQIVND (reference sequence). This CDR3 is CATSGTSVRAEQFF. The CDR3 DNA follows: TGTGCCACCTCAGGGACTAGCGTACGGGCTGAGCAGTTCTTC.

The rearrangement joins TRBV5-1 to TRBJ1-1, with 7 positions matching TRBD1. V was pared by 4 bases and J by 2 bases, with 8 bases of the junction left unmatched. This CDR3 region has 15 residues. The V gene's germline CDR1 is SGHRS and CDR2 YFSETQ. The CDR3 region is CASSGGTARNTEAFF. DNA for the CDR3: TGCGCCAGCAGCGGCGGGACAGCTAGAAACACTGAAGCTTTCTTT.

The genes are TRBV9 and TRBJ1-2, with D possibly TRBD1 on 5 matching bases. The V end was cut by 3 bases, the J end by 5 bases, with 17 bases between. The CDR3 runs 15 residues. Germline assignment: CDR1 SGDLS and CDR2 YYNGEE. In DNA, the CDR3 is TGTGCCAGCAGCGCACGGTCGGATCCAGGGTATGGCTACACCTTC. It encodes CASSARSDPGYGYTF.

The chain recombines TRBV10-1 with TRBJ2-7; possibly TRBD1 for D (5 bases). Germline V gene data show CDR1 as WNHNN and CDR2 as SYGVQD (reference sequence). The germline V and J ends were trimmed by 2 bases and 2 bases, with 7 bases remaining between them. There are 13 residues in the CDR3. CDR3 sequence reads: CASSEGAAYEQYF. The CDR3 DNA reads as TGCGCCAGCAGTGAGGGGGCTGCCTACGAGCAGTACTTC.

V is TRBV11-1 and J is TRBJ2-3; no firm D call. Trimming stripped 1 base from V and 4 bases from J, with 6 bases between. The CDR3 spans 13 residues. Germline CDR1 SGHAT, CDR2 FQDESV (reference sequence). The CDR3 protein is CASSLGRADTQYF. The CDR3 bases are TGTGCCAGCAGCTTAGGGCGCGCAGATACGCAGTATTTT.

The gene calls are TRBV30 and TRBJ1-1; D ambiguous. The CDR3 runs to 13 residues. The V and J ends lost 3 bases and 1 base respectively, with 9 bases between them. Germline CDR1 and CDR2: GTSNPN and SVGIG (reference sequence). CDR3 nucleotide sequence: TGTGCCTGGAGGGACGGATCGAACACTGAAGCTTTCTTT. Translation: CAWRDGSNTEAFF.